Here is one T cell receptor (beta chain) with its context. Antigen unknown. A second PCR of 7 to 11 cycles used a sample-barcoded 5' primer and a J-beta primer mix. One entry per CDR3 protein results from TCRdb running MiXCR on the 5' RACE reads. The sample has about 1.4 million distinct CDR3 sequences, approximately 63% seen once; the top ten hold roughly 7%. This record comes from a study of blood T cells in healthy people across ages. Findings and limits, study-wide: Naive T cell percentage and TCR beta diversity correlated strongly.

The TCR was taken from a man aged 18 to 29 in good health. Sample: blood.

CDR3 protein: CASSPGTAGETEAFF. The DNA of the CDR3 is TGCGCCAGCAGCCCGGGGACCGCTGGGGAAACTGAAGCTTTCTTT. The chain employs TRBV5-1 and TRBJ1-1, with D perhaps TRBD1 (5 bases). CDR3 size: 15 residues. Germline V gene sequence: CDR1 SGHRS, CDR2 YFSETQ. The V end was cut by 4 bases, the J end by 5 bases, with 18 bases between.